This TCR beta chain originates from a study of Ad26.COV2.S vaccination and SARS-CoV-2 variants. TCRdb's table, derived via immunoSEQ multiplex PCR, lists solely in-frame clones and lacks some. The sample carries about 180,000 clones, around 88% recorded once. Study conclusions and caveats: Those who received the vaccine showed greater spike-specific TCR breadth than those given placebo. Following vaccination, spike-specific CD8+ and CD4+ T cell responses reportedly exhibited substantial breadth. For non-spike TCRs, breadth in vaccine recipients resembled that in placebo recipients. Quantification of TCR breadth and depth may have yielded underestimates of total T cell responses.

As to this clone: What it binds is unknown.

Germline loops: CDR1 SGDLS, CDR2 YYNGEE. This CDR3 has 14 residues. V was shortened by 0 bases and J by 7 bases, with 11 bases between the two germline ends. The sequence was obtained from a human donor who had recovered from COVID-19. Material: peripheral blood, obtained after recovery from COVID-19. This chain joins TRBV9 and TRBJ2-1, with D hard to call. Written as DNA, the CDR3 is TGTGCCAGCAGCGTAGCTACTCGACTGAATGAGCAGTTCTTC. Translation gives CASSVATRLNEQFF.